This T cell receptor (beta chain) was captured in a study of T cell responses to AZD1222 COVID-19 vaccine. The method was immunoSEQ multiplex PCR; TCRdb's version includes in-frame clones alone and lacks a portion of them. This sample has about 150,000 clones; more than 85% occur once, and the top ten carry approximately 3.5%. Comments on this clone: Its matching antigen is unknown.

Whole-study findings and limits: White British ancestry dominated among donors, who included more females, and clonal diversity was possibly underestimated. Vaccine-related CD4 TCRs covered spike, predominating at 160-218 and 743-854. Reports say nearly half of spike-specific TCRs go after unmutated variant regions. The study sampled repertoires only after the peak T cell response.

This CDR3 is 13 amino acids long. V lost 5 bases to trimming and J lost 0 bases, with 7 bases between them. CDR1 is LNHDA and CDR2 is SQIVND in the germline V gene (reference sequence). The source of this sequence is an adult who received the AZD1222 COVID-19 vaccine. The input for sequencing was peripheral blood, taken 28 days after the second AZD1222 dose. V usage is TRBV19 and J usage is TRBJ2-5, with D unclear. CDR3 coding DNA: TGTGCCAGTAGTTTCACGGACCAAGAGACCCAGTACTTC. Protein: CASSFTDQETQYF. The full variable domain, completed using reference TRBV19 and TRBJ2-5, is DGGITQSPKYLFRKEGQNVTLSCEQNLNHDAMYWYRQDPGQGLRLIYYSQIVNDFQKGDIAEGYSVSREKKESFPLTVTSAQKNPTAFYLCASSFTDQETQYFGPGTRLLVL.